This T cell receptor (beta chain) was sequenced for a study of cytomegalovirus exposure and HLA in healthy donors. Study observations and caveats: Roughly uniform sequencing depth across donors was assumed, possibly incorrectly. TRBV6-2, TRBV6-3 and other indistinguishable V segments were excluded. In a later analysis, a missense DCLRE1C variant was linked to TCR beta V- and J-gene trimming.

The PCR employed 60 Vbeta primers together with 13 Jbeta primers. TCRdb's table, derived via immunoSEQ multiplex PCR, lists solely in-frame clones and lacks some. The sample consists of about 140,000 clones, 82% of them appearing once. Concerning this clone: Its antigen remains unidentified.

The V and J ends lost 6 bases and 8 bases respectively, with 16 bases between them. Germline V CDR1 and CDR2: KGHSH, LQKENI. The CDR3 runs to 13 residues. The TCR comes from a young man in good health and CMV-seropositive. The V gene is TRBV18, the J gene TRBJ1-2; D call uncertain. Material for sequencing was PBMCs. The CDR3 is CASSSGGVEGYTF. CDR3 nucleotides: TGTGCCAGCTCCTCCGGCGGTGTGGAAGGCTACACCTTC.